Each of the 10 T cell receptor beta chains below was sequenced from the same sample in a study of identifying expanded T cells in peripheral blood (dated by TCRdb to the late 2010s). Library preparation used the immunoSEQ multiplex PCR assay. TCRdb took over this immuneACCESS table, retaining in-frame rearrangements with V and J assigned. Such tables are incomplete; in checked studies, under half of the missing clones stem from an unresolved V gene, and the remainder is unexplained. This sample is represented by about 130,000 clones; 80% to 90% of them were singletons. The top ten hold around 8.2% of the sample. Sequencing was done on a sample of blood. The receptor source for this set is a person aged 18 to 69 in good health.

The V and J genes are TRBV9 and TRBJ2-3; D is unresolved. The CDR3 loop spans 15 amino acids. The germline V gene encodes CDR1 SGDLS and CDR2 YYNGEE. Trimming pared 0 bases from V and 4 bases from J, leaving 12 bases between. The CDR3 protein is CASSVAALPSDTQYF. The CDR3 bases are TGTGCCAGCAGCGTAGCCGCTTTGCCCTCAGATACGCAGTATTTT.

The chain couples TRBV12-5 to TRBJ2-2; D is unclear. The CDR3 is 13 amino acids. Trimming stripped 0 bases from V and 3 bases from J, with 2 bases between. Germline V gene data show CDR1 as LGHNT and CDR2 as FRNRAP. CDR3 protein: CASGLVHTGELFF. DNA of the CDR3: TGTGCTAGTGGTTTGGTACACACCGGGGAGCTGTTTTTT.

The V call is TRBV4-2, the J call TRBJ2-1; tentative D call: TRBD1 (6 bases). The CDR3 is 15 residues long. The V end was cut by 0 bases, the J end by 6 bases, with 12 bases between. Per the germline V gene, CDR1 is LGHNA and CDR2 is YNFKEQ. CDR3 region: CASSQDTAGANEQFF. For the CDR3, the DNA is TGTGCCAGCAGCCAAGATACGGCAGGGGCCAATGAGCAGTTCTTC.

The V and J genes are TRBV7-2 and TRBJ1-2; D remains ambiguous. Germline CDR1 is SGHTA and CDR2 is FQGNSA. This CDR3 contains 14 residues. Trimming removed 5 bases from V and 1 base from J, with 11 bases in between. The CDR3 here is CASSPGVINYGYTF. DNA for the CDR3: TGTGCCAGCAGCCCCGGGGTGATTAACTATGGCTACACCTTC.

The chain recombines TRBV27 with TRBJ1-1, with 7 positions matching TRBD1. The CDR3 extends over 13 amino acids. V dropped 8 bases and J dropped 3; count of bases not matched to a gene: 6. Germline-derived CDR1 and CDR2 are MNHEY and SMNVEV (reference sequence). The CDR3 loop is CASQGGWHTEAFF. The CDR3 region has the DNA TGTGCCAGCCAAGGGGGCTGGCACACTGAAGCTTTCTTT.

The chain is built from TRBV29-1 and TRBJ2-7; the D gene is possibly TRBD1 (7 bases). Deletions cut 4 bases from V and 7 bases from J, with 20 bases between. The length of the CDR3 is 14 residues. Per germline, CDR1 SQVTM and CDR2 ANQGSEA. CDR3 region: CSVVFPRQGGEQYF. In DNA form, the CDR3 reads TGCAGCGTTGTGTTTCCGAGACAGGGAGGTGAGCAGTACTTC.

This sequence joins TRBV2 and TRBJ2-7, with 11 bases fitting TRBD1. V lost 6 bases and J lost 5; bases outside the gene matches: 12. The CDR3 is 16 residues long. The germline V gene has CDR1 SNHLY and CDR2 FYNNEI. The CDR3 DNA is TGTGCCAGCAGAGAACGGGACAGGGGGAGGCTTAACGAGCAGTACTTC. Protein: CASRERDRGRLNEQYF.

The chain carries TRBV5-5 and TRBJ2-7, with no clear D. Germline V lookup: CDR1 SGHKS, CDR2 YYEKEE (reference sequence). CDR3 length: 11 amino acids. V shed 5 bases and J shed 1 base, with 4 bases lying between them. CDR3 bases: TGTGCCAGCAGTGGGTCCTACGAGCAGTACTTC. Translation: CASSGSYEQYF. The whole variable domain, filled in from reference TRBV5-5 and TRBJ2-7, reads DAGVTQSPTHLIKTRGQQVTLRCSPISGHKSVSWYQQVLGQGPQFIFQYYEKEERGRGNFPDRFSARQFPNYSSELNVNALLLGDSALYLCASSGSYEQYFGPGTRLTVT.

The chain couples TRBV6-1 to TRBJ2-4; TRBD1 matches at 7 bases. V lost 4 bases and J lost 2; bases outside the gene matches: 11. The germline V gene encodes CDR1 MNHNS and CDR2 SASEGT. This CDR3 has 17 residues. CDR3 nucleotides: TGTGCCAGCAGTGCCCTCAAGGCAGGGGGAACCAAAAACATTCAGTACTTC. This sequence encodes CASSALKAGGTKNIQYF.

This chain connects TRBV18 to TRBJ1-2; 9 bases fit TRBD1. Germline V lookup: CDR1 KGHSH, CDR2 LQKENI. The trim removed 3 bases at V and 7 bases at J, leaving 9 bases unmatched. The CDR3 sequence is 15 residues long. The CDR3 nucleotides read TGTGCCAGCTCACCGGGACAGGGCCGGTCGTCTGGCTACACCTTC. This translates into CASSPGQGRSSGYTF.